These 16 T cell receptor beta chains came from one sample sequenced in a study of T cells in Graves' hyperthyroidism and ophthalmopathy. It was RNA transcripts that yielded the amplified TCR beta CDR3 regions. A first-round RT-PCR of the TCR CDR3 used the HTBI primer set. One entry per CDR3 protein, called by TCRdb with MiXCR from the multiplex PCR reads. The sample includes about 740,000 distinct CDR3 sequences, roughly 15% of them seen just once. The sample was blood. The receptors come from a woman aged 18-29 years with Graves' hyperthyroidism.

Ten or more counts support this clonotype. The chain carries TRBV12-3 or TRBV12-4 and TRBJ2-5; no clear D. This CDR3 has 14 amino acids. Trimming pared 4 bases from V and 5 bases from J, leaving 14 bases between. The CDR3 DNA reads TGTGCCAGCAGTTCCAGCGTAAGGTTGGAGACCCAGTACTTC. This encodes CASSSSVRLETQYF.

This clonotype was observed a handful of times. This chain uses TRBV25-1 with TRBJ2-1, with D possibly being TRBD2 (6 bases). The CDR3 is 13 residues long. V was pared by 2 bases and J by 7 bases, with 9 bases between. Germline V gene lookup returns CDR1 MGHDK and CDR2 SYGVNS. The chain's CDR3 is CASSEPGDNEQFF. The CDR3 DNA sequence: TGTGCCAGCAGTGAACCGGGGGATAATGAGCAGTTCTTC.

This clonotype was picked up a small number of times. The V and J genes are TRBV7-6 and TRBJ2-2; 12 bases match TRBD2. This CDR3 has 18 amino acids. With 5 bases clipped from V and 3 bases from J, the junction kept 10 bases outside the gene matches. CDR1 and CDR2 (germline): SGHVS, FNYEAQ. The CDR3 nucleotides read TGTGCCAGCAGCCCTGAGCTGAGGACTAGCGGGGACACCGGGGAGCTGTTTTTT. Translated: CASSPELRTSGDTGELFF.

This clonotype was observed a few times. This chain joins TRBV11-3 and TRBJ2-5; possibly TRBD1 or TRBD2 for D (5 bases each). CDR1 and CDR2 from the germline V gene are SGHNT and YENEEA. The CDR3 length is 16 residues. Trimming cost V 3 bases and J 3 bases, with 17 bases left between them. The CDR3 spells CASSFDLGTREETQYF. Written as DNA, the CDR3 is TGTGCCAGCAGCTTTGACCTGGGGACCAGAGAAGAGACCCAGTACTTC. The full variable domain, in which reference TRBV11-3 and TRBJ2-5 provide the parts outside the CDR3, is EAGVVQSPRYKIIEKKQPVAFWCNPISGHNTLYWYLQNLGQGPELLIRYENEEAVDDSQLPKDRFSAERLKGVDSTLKIQPAELGDSAVYLCASSFDLGTREETQYFGPGTRLLVL.

There are a few counts of this clonotype. The V and J genes are TRBV7-9 and TRBJ2-1, with 9 bases lining up with TRBD2. Germline V gives CDR1 SEHNR, CDR2 FQNEAQ (reference sequence). CDR3 length equals 14 residues. V was pared by 6 bases and J by 8 bases, with 8 bases of the junction left unmatched. The CDR3 DNA reads as TGTGCCAGCAGTGTAGCGGGAGCTATGGATGAGCAGTTCTTC. Protein product: CASSVAGAMDEQFF.

The V call is TRBV6-2 or TRBV6-3, the J call TRBJ1-4, with D unresolved. CDR3 length: 14 residues. V lost 0 bases and J lost 12, with 14 bases in between. CDR1 is MNHEY and CDR2 is SVGEGT in the germline V gene. The CDR3 is CASSYSIVGSELFF. The CDR3 DNA reads TGTGCCAGCAGTTACTCGATCGTAGGGTCCGAACTGTTTTTT.

This clonotype was seen repeatedly, ten times or more. This chain uses TRBV4-1 with TRBJ2-1; D is tentatively TRBD1 or TRBD2 (5 bases each). Germline V CDR1 and CDR2: MGHRA, YSYEKL. The CDR3 has 15 amino acids. Trimming removed 0 bases from V and 8 bases from J, with 14 bases in between. CDR3 in amino acids: CASSQDPGTGYEQFF. The DNA of the CDR3 is TGCGCCAGCAGCCAAGATCCCGGGACCGGGTATGAGCAGTTCTTC.

The chain joins TRBV20-1 to TRBJ2-2, with 9 bases identical to TRBD1. The trim removed 6 bases at V and 5 bases at J, leaving 10 bases unmatched. The CDR3 extends over 15 amino acids. The germline gives CDR1 DFQATT, CDR2 SNEGSKA (reference sequence). CDR3 sequence: CSATSGTGLTGELFF. In DNA form, the CDR3 reads TGCAGTGCCACCTCCGGGACAGGGTTAACCGGGGAGCTGTTTTTT.

This chain connects TRBV27 to TRBJ1-1; D is possibly TRBD1 (5 bases). This CDR3 is built from 13 residues. V lost 7 bases and J 6 bases, leaving 15 bases between the germline ends. Germline assignment: CDR1 MNHEY and CDR2 SMNVEV (reference sequence). The CDR3 protein is CASIQGYGAEAFF. The CDR3 DNA reads as TGTGCCAGCATTCAGGGATACGGGGCTGAAGCTTTCTTT.

In this sample, this clonotype turned up many times. The chain is built from TRBV6-1 and TRBJ2-7; TRBD2 matches at 7 bases. After removal of 5 bases from V and 6 bases from J, the junction contained 10 bases not matched to a gene. The CDR3 loop spans 14 amino acids. CDR1 and CDR2 from the germline V gene are MNHNS and SASEGT. CDR3 loop: CASSYSGTIGEQYF. The CDR3 DNA sequence: TGTGCCAGCAGTTATTCCGGGACTATCGGCGAGCAGTACTTC.

The V call is TRBV7-2, the J call TRBJ2-3; TRBD2 agrees at 7 bases. The CDR3 has 15 amino acids. V shed 4 bases and J 1 base; nucleotides not matched to a gene: 5. Germline values: CDR1 SGHTA, CDR2 FQGNSA. The CDR3 is CASSYRGSGTDTQYF. DNA of the CDR3: TGTGCCAGCAGCTACCGCGGGAGTGGCACAGATACGCAGTATTTT.

The chain recombines TRBV9 with TRBJ2-1; a possible D gene is TRBD2 (6 bases). Trimming removed 4 bases from V and 2 bases from J, with 16 bases in between. Germline CDR1 reads SGDLS; CDR2 reads YYNGEE. The CDR3 is made up of 16 amino acids. The CDR3 coding sequence is TGTGCCAGCAGCATTGGGGTTGCGGGAACCTACAATGAGCAGTTCTTC. Amino acid sequence: CASSIGVAGTYNEQFF.

This clonotype was counted at least ten times. The chain links TRBV20-1 to TRBJ2-1; D gene unclear. Germline V gives CDR1 DFQATT, CDR2 SNEGSKA (reference sequence). The CDR3 consists of 14 residues. V lost 0 bases, J lost 6 bases, and 12 bases lay in between. For the CDR3, the DNA is TGCAGTGCTAGAGACCCGGGCCCCCCCAATGAGCAGTTCTTC. Its protein is CSARDPGPPNEQFF.

Ten or more counts support this clonotype. This sequence joins TRBV7-2 and TRBJ2-7; TRBD2 agrees at 10 bases. The CDR3 consists of 15 residues. Looked up from germline, CDR1 is SGHTA and CDR2 is FQGNSA. Trimming took 6 bases from V and 0 from J; bases not matched to a gene: 5. The DNA of the CDR3 is TGTGCCAGCAGTTTCGGACTAGCGGACTCCTACGAGCAGTACTTC. This gives the protein CASSFGLADSYEQYF.

This clonotype was seen at least ten times. The chain uses TRBV28 and TRBJ2-5; 8 bases are a match to TRBD1. Germline CDR1 reads MDHEN; CDR2 reads SYDVKM. The CDR3 sequence is 12 residues long. The V segment lost 8 bases and the J segment 6 bases; nucleotides outside the gene matches: 5. The CDR3 loop is CASFGQGKTQYF. CDR3 bases: TGTGCCAGCTTTGGACAGGGAAAGACCCAGTACTTC.

In this sample, this clonotype turned up many times. The chain is built from TRBV5-1 and TRBJ1-5; 9 bases are a match to TRBD1. Looked up from germline, CDR1 is SGHRS and CDR2 is YFSETQ. This CDR3 comprises 14 residues. V trimming: 3 bases; J trimming: 11 bases; junction bases outside the gene matches: 9. CDR3 protein: CASSSSGGQGSQHF. The CDR3 nucleotides read TGCGCCAGCAGCTCTAGCGGGGGACAGGGTTCCCAGCATTTT.